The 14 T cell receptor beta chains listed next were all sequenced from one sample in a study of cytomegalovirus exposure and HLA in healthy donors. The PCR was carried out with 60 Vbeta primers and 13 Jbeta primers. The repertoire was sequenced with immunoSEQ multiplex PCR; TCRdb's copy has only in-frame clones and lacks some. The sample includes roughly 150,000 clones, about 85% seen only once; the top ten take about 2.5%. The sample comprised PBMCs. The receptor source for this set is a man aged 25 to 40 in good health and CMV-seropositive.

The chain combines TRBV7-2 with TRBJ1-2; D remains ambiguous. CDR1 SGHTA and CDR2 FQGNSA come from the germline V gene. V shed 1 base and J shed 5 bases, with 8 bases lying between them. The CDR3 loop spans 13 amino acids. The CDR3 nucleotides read TGTGCCAGCAGCTTAGTCCAGCGGTATGGCTACACCTTC. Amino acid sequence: CASSLVQRYGYTF. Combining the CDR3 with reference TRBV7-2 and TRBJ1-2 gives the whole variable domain GAGVSQSPSNKVTEKGKDVELRCDPISGHTALYWYRQSLGQGLEFLIYFQGNSAPDKSGLPSDRFSAERTGGSVSTLTIQRTQQEDSAVYLCASSLVQRYGYTFGSGTRLTVV.

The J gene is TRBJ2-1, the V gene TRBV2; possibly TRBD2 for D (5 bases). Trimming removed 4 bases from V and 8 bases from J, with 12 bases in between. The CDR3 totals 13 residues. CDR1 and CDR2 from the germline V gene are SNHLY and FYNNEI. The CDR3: CASSVTRRDEQFF. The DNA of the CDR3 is TGTGCCAGCAGTGTTACTAGACGGGATGAGCAGTTCTTC.

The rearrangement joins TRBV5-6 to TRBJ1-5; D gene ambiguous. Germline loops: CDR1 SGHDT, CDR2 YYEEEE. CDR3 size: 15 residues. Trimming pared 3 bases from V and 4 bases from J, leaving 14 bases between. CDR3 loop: CASSSRGVPNQPQHF. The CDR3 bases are TGTGCCAGCAGCTCGAGAGGCGTTCCTAATCAGCCCCAGCATTTT.

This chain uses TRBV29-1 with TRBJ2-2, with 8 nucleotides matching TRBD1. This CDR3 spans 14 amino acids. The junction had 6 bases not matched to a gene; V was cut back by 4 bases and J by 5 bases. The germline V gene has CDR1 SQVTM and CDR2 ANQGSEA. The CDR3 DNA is TGCAGCGTTGGACGGACAGGGCGGACCGGGGAGCTGTTTTTT. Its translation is CSVGRTGRTGELFF.

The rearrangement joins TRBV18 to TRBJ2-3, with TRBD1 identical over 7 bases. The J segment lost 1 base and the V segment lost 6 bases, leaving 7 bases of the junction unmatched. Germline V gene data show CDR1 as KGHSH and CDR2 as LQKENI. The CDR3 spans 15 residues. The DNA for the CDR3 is TGTGCCAGCTCCCTCGACAGGGTGGGCACAGATACGCAGTATTTT. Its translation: CASSLDRVGTDTQYF.

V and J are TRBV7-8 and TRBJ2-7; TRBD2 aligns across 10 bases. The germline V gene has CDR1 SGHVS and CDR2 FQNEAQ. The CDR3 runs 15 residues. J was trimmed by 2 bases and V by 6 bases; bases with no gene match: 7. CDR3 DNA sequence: TGTGCCAGCAGGCTAGCGGGAGTGTCCCCCTACGAGCAGTACTTC. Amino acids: CASRLAGVSPYEQYF.

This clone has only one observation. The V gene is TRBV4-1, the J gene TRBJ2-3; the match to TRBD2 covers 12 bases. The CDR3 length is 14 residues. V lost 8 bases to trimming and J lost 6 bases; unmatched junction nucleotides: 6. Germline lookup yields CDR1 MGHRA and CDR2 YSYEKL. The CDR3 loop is CASRRLAGVDTQYF. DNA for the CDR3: TGCGCCAGCCGCCGACTAGCGGGAGTGGATACGCAGTATTTT.

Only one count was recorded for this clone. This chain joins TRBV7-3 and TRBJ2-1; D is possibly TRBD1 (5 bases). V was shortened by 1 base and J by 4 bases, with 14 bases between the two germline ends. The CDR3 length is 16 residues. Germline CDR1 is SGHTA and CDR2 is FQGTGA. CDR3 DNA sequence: TGTGCCAGCAGCTTAAACCAGGGCGGAGTATACAATGAGCAGTTCTTC. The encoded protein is CASSLNQGGVYNEQFF.

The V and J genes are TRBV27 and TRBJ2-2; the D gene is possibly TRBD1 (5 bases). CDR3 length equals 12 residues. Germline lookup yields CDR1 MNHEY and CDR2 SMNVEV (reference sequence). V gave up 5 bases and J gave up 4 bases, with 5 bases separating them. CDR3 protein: CASSQGTGELFF. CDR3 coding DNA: TGTGCCAGCAGTCAGGGCACCGGGGAGCTGTTTTTT.

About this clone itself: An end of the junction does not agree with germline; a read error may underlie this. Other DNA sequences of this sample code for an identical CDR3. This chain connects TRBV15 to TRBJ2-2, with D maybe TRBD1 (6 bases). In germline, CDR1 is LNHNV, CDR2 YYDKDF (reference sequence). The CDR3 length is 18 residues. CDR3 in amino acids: CATSREWGGTSNTGELFF. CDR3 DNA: TGTGCCACCAGCAGAGAGTGGGGTGGGACATCGAACACCGGGGAACTGTTTTTT.

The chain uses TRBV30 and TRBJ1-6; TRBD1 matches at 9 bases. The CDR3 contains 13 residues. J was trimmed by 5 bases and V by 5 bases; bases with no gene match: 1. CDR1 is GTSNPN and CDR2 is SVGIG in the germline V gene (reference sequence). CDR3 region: CAWGQGNNSPLHF. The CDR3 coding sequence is TGTGCCTGGGGACAGGGGAATAATTCACCCCTCCACTTT. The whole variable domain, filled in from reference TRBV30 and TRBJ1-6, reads SQTIHQWPATLVQPVGSPLSLECTVEGTSNPNLYWYRQAAGRGLQLLFYSVGIGQISSEVPQNLSASRPQDRQFILSSKKLLLSDSGFYLCAWGQGNNSPLHFGNGTRLTVT.

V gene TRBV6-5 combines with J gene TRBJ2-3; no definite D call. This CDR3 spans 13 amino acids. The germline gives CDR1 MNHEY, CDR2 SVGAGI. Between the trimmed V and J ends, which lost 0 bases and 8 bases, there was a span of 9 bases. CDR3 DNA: TGTGCCAGCAGTTACTCGACCCTAGGTACGCAGTATTTT. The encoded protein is CASSYSTLGTQYF.

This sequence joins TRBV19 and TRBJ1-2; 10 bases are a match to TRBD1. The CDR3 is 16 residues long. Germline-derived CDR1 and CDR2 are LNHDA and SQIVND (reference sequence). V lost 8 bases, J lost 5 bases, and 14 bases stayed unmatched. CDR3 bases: TGTGCCAGTGCTCAATACCGGGACAGGGGCTTTTATGGCTACACCTTC. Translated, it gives CASAQYRDRGFYGYTF.

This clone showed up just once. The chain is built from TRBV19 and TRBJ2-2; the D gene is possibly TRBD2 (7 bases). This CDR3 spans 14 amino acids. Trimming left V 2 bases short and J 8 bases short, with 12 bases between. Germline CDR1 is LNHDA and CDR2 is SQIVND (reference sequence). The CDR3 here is CASSIIRGAGELFF. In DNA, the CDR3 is TGTGCCAGTAGTATAATTCGGGGGGCTGGGGAGCTGTTTTTT. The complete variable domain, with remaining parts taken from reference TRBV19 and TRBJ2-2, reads DGGITQSPKYLFRKEGQNVTLSCEQNLNHDAMYWYRQDPGQGLRLIYYSQIVNDFQKGDIAEGYSVSREKKESFPLTVTSAQKNPTAFYLCASSIIRGAGELFFGEGSRLTVL.